These 24 T cell receptor beta chains originate from one sample sequenced in a study of T cells expressing NK-cell markers (dated by TCRdb to 2020 to 2021). Library method: 5' RACE. The instrument given in TCRdb is Illumina HiSeq 2000. TCRdb reprocessed the raw reads; every CDR3 protein sequence is a single record, and DNA is not supplied. This sample's table contains about 160,000 distinct CDR3 sequences. The top ten hold roughly 20% of the sample. Sequencing was carried out using blood T cells: a sorted CD56 or NKG2C T cell subset, CD4+ or CD8+ T cells, or bulk PBMC T cells (not recorded which). These receptors were obtained from a woman between 18 and 70 years old in good health.

CDR3 residues: CSAMFSNEQFF. The rearrangement joins TRBV20-1 to TRBJ2-1. CDR1 is DFQATT, CDR2 SNEGSKA, per germline (reference sequence). The CDR3 is made up of 11 amino acids.

J is TRBJ2-2 and V is TRBV24-1. The germline gives CDR1 KGHDR, CDR2 SFDVKD. The CDR3 extends over 14 amino acids. The CDR3: CATSESGYTGELFF.

V usage is TRBV30 and J usage is TRBJ1-1. The germline V gene has CDR1 GTSNPN and CDR2 SVGIG (reference sequence). This CDR3 has 12 amino acids. The CDR3 reads CAWSRSGPEAFF. The full variable domain, rest sourced from reference TRBV30 and TRBJ1-1, is SQTIHQWPATLVQPVGSPLSLECTVEGTSNPNLYWYRQAAGRGLQLLFYSVGIGQISSEVPQNLSASRPQDRQFILSSKKLLLSDSGFYLCAWSRSGPEAFFGQGTRLTVV.

The V gene is TRBV18, the J gene TRBJ2-1; TCRdb gives TRBD1 as the D gene, but with no DNA this cannot be confirmed. Germline lookup yields CDR1 KGHSH and CDR2 LQKENI. CDR3 length: 15 amino acids. CDR3 loop: CASSPAGMGYNEQFF. The whole variable domain, filled in from reference TRBV18 and TRBJ2-1, reads NAGVMQNPRHLVRRRGQEARLRCSPMKGHSHVYWYRQLPEEGLKFMVYLQKENIIDESGMPKERFSAEFPKEGPSILRIQQVVRGDSAAYFCASSPAGMGYNEQFFGPGTRLTVL.

The V and J genes are TRBV28 and TRBJ2-5; TCRdb's assignment of TRBD1 cannot be checked, as there is no DNA. Germline V lookup: CDR1 MDHEN, CDR2 SYDVKM. The CDR3 spans 13 residues. CDR3 in amino acids: CASRQGRVETQYF.

This sequence joins TRBV7-2 and TRBJ1-5; absent DNA, TCRdb's TRBD1 call cannot be checked. The CDR3 runs 15 residues. Germline V gives CDR1 SGHTA, CDR2 FQGNSA. The CDR3 region is CASSLPGSHNQPQHF.

The chain links TRBV19 to TRBJ2-7; with no DNA, the TCRdb D assignment of TRBD2 cannot be verified. Germline V lookup: CDR1 LNHDA, CDR2 SQIVND (reference sequence). This CDR3 comprises 14 residues. The chain's CDR3 is CALVRSFSSYEQYF.

The chain carries TRBV5-1 and TRBJ2-5; the D gene TCRdb calls, TRBD1, cannot be checked with no DNA. Germline V gene sequence: CDR1 SGHRS, CDR2 YFSETQ. The CDR3 length is 15 residues. CDR3 protein: CASSPVTGGTETQYF. The entire variable domain, with the rest obtained from reference TRBV5-1 and TRBJ2-5, is as follows: KAGVTQTPRYLIKTRGQQVTLSCSPISGHRSVSWYQQTPGQGLQFLFEYFSETQRNKGNFPGRFSGRQFSNSRSEMNVSTLELGDSALYLCASSPVTGGTETQYFGPGTRLLVL.

V usage is TRBV20-1 and J usage is TRBJ2-6; TCRdb picks TRBD1, but there is no DNA to check that call. Germline CDR1 and CDR2: DFQATT and SNEGSKA (reference sequence). The CDR3 contains 17 residues. CDR3 in amino acids: CSARRDRGSSGANVLTF.

CDR3 region: CSARESFWRPGDTEAFF. The genes are TRBV20-1 and TRBJ1-1; there is no DNA to check the TCRdb D call of TRBD1. The germline CDR1 and CDR2 sequences are DFQATT and SNEGSKA (reference sequence). The CDR3 totals 17 residues.

This chain uses TRBV5-1 with TRBJ1-1. The germline V gene has CDR1 SGHRS and CDR2 YFSETQ. The CDR3 covers 14 residues. The CDR3: CASSFREGNTEAFF.

The V call is TRBV6-2 or TRBV6-3, the J call TRBJ1-5; TCRdb outputs TRBD1, but without DNA this stays unchecked. The germline gives CDR1 MNHEY, CDR2 SVGEGT. The CDR3 has 14 amino acids. CDR3 protein: CASSSGQGSQPQHF.

The chain combines TRBV6-5 with TRBJ2-7; there is no DNA to check the TCRdb D call of TRBD2. The CDR3 sequence is 13 residues long. Germline loops: CDR1 MNHEY, CDR2 SVGAGI. CDR3 region: CASSYSGTSEQYF.

The genes are TRBV6-1 and TRBJ1-4; the D call from TCRdb, TRBD1, cannot be confirmed without DNA. Germline assignment: CDR1 MNHNS and CDR2 SASEGT. The CDR3 loop spans 16 amino acids. CDR3 residues: CASSPDMRTTNEKLFF.

The chain links TRBV9 to TRBJ2-1; TCRdb picks TRBD1, but there is no DNA to check that call. Germline assignment: CDR1 SGDLS and CDR2 YYNGEE. This CDR3 region has 16 residues. CDR3: CASNPTVGGRQDEQFF.

V is TRBV5-1 and J is TRBJ2-3; TCRdb lists TRBD2, though no DNA is available to test this call. There are 15 residues in the CDR3. Germline V gene lookup returns CDR1 SGHRS and CDR2 YFSETQ. CDR3 loop: CASSRTSGRADTQYF.

The chain links TRBV11-2 to TRBJ1-1; as DNA is missing, the TRBD1 call by TCRdb cannot be tested. Germline V gene sequence: CDR1 SGHAT, CDR2 FQNNGV. The CDR3 totals 15 residues. CDR3 region: CASSFPGQRNTEAFF.

V gene TRBV14 combines with J gene TRBJ1-1; as DNA is missing, the TRBD1 call by TCRdb cannot be tested. The CDR3 totals 15 residues. Looked up from germline, CDR1 is SGHDN and CDR2 is FVKESK. CDR3 protein: CASSPTGTFGTEAFF.

The chain couples TRBV13 to TRBJ2-7; lacking DNA, the TRBD1 call made by TCRdb goes unchecked. CDR3 length equals 16 residues. CDR1 PRHDT and CDR2 FYEKMQ come from the germline V gene (reference sequence). The CDR3 loop is CASSLGRGPSLHEQYF.

The J gene is TRBJ2-1, the V gene TRBV3-1; TCRdb gives TRBD1 as the D gene, but with no DNA this cannot be confirmed. Per germline, CDR1 LGHDT and CDR2 YNNKEL (reference sequence). CDR3 length: 14 residues. CDR3 sequence: CASSQERRGHEQFF.

This chain uses TRBV25-1 with TRBJ1-2. This CDR3 is built from 16 residues. Germline CDR1 and CDR2: MGHDK and SYGVNS. CDR3 sequence: CASSDPQEGSGNGYTF.

The chain joins TRBV4-1 to TRBJ2-2; TCRdb outputs TRBD2, but without DNA this stays unchecked. The CDR3 has 16 residues. The germline V gene encodes CDR1 MGHRA and CDR2 YSYEKL. CDR3 sequence: CASSPPGGSITGELFF.

CDR3 residues: CASSLPRQGNEQFF. This chain links TRBV7-8 with TRBJ2-1; the TCRdb call, TRBD1, lacks DNA for checking. This CDR3 spans 14 amino acids. Germline lookup yields CDR1 SGHVS and CDR2 FQNEAQ.

The chain recombines TRBV4-2 with TRBJ2-1; TCRdb's assignment of TRBD1 cannot be checked, as there is no DNA. The germline V gene encodes CDR1 LGHNA and CDR2 YNFKEQ. This CDR3 spans 16 amino acids. CDR3 sequence reads: CASSLRGTGKDNEQFF.